This T cell receptor beta chain was sequenced during a study of PD-1 blockade in classical Hodgkin lymphoma. This CDR3 spans 15 amino acids. The germline CDR1 and CDR2 sequences are SQVTM and ANQGSEA. V gave up 0 bases and J gave up 0 bases, with 10 bases separating them. Brentuximab vedotin exposure varied among the patients, all of whom had relapsed after autologous stem cell transplantation. The assay was immunoSEQ multiplex PCR, and TCRdb's table has in-frame clones only and misses some. Seen here are 43,000 or so clones, approximately 73% observed once, and the top ten hold 9.5% to 12%. The receptor was isolated from a human donor with classical Hodgkin lymphoma. Sequenced material: peripheral blood mononuclear cells (PBMCs), taken at baseline. The V call is TRBV29-1, the J call TRBJ2-3; the D gene is possibly TRBD2 (6 bases). CDR3 sequence reads: CSVEDLALSTDTQYF. In DNA, the CDR3 is TGCAGCGTTGAAGATCTAGCGCTTAGCACAGATACGCAGTATTTT.